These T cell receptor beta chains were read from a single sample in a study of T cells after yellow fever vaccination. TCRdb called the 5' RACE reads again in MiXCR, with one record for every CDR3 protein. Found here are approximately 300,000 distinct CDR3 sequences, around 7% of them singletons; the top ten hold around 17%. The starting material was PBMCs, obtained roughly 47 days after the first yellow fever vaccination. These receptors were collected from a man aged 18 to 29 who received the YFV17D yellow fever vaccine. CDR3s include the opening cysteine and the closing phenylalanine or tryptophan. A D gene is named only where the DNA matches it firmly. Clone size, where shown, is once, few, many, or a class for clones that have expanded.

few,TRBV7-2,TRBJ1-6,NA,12,CASSLGWSPLHF,TGTGCCAGCAGCTTAGGGTGGTCACCCCTCCACTTT
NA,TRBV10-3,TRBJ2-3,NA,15,CAISEQPTNTDTQYF,TGTGCCATCAGTGAGCAGCCCACGAACACAGATACGCAGTATTTT
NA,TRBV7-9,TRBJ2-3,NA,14,CASRFGAFTDTQYF,TGTGCCAGCAGATTCGGGGCTTTCACAGATACGCAGTATTTT
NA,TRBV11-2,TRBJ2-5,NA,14,CASSFLGGEETQYF,TGTGCCAGCAGCTTTCTGGGGGGAGAAGAGACCCAGTACTTC
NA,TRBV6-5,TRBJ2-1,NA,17,CASSYVAGSGRYNEQFF,TGTGCCAGCAGTTACGTCGCTGGTTCAGGCCGCTACAATGAGCAGTTCTTC
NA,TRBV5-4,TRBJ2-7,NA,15,CASSSLTESSYEQYF,TGTGCCAGCAGCTCTTTGACGGAGAGCTCCTACGAGCAGTACTTC
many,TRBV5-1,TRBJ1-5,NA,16,CASSPLGTWDNQPQHF,TGCGCCAGCAGCCCGCTTGGGACCTGGGACAATCAGCCCCAGCATTTT
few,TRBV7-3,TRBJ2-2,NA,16,CASSPSRVMGTGELFF,TGTGCCAGCAGCCCAAGTAGGGTTATGGGGACCGGGGAGCTGTTTTTT
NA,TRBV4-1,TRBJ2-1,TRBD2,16,CASRARLAGDYNEQFF,TGCGCCAGCAGAGCCAGATTAGCGGGGGACTACAATGAGCAGTTCTTC
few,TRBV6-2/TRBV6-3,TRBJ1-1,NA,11,CASSPFTEAFF,TGTGCCAGCAGCCCGTTCACTGAAGCTTTCTTT
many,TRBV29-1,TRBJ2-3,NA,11,CSVDRSDTQYF,TGCAGCGTTGACAGGTCAGATACGCAGTATTTT
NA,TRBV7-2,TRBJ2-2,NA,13,CASSFPVIGELFF,TGTGCCAGCAGCTTCCCCGTTATCGGGGAGCTGTTTTTT
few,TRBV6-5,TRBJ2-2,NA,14,CASSYSTPTGELFF,TGTGCCAGCAGTTACTCGACACCGACCGGGGAGCTGTTTTTT
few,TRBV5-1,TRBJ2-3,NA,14,CASSLVWGTDTQYF,TGCGCCAGCAGCTTGGTGTGGGGCACAGATACGCAGTATTTT
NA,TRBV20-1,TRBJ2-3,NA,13,CSARISSTDTQYF,TGCAGTGCGAGGATTTCTAGCACAGATACGCAGTATTTT
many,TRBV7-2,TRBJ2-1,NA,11,CASSPGNEQFF,TGTGCCAGCAGCCCAGGGAATGAGCAGTTCTTC
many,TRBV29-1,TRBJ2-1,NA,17,CSVRGGRGLSRRYEQFF,TGCAGCGTTCGGGGGGGCAGGGGGCTATCCCGGCGTTATGAGCAGTTCTTC
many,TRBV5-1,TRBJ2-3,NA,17,CASSYYPGTASTDTQYF,TGCGCCAGCAGCTACTACCCCGGGACTGCTAGCACAGATACGCAGTATTTT
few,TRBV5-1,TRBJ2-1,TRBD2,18,CASSLALAGRSSYNEQFF,TGCGCCAGCAGCTTGGCACTAGCGGGGAGAAGCTCCTACAATGAGCAGTTCTTC
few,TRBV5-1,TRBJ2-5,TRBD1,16,CASRRRTGEYQETQYF,TGCGCCAGCAGAAGACGGACAGGGGAGTACCAAGAGACCCAGTACTTC
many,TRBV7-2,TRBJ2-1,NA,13,CASSAHEGSEQFF,TGTGCCAGCAGCGCCCATGAGGGTAGTGAGCAGTTCTTC
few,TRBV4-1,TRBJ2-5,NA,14,CASSQGRSQEAQYF,TGCGCCAGCAGCCAGGGGCGATCCCAGGAGGCCCAGTACTTC
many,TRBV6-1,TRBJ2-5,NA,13,CASTPPGQETQYF,TGTGCCAGCACCCCGCCAGGGCAAGAGACCCAGTACTTC
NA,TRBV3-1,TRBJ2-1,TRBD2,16,CASSPAPGTSLDEQFF,TGTGCCAGCAGCCCCGCGCCCGGGACTAGTTTGGATGAGCAGTTCTTC
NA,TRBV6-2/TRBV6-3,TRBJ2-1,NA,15,CASSYDLSSYNEQFF,TGTGCCAGCAGTTATGACCTAAGCTCCTACAATGAGCAGTTCTTC
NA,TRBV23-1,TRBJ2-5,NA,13,CASSRGTVKTQYF,TGCGCCAGCAGTCGAGGGACGGTGAAGACCCAGTACTTC
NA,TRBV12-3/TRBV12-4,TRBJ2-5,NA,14,CASSPQQLGETQYF,TGTGCCAGCAGTCCCCAGCAATTGGGAGAGACCCAGTACTTC
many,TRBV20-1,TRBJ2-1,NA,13,CSARDPSGIEQFF,TGCAGTGCTAGAGATCCAAGCGGAATTGAGCAGTTCTTC
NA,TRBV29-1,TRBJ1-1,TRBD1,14,CSVSLRQGATEAFF,TGCAGCGTCTCACTTAGACAGGGCGCCACTGAAGCTTTCTTT
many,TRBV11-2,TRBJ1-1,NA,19,CASSLVPARGRLKNTEAFF,TGTGCCAGCAGCTTAGTTCCCGCGCGGGGACGGTTAAAGAACACTGAAGCTTTCTTT
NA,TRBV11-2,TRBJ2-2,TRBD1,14,CASGGQGYTGELFF,TGTGCCAGCGGCGGACAGGGGTACACCGGGGAGCTGTTTTTT
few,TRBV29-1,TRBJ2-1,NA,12,CSVVVGRDEQFF,TGCAGCGTGGTGGTCGGGCGGGATGAGCAGTTCTTC
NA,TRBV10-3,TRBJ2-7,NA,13,CAISGWDSYEQYF,TGTGCCATCAGTGGGTGGGACTCCTACGAGCAGTACTTC
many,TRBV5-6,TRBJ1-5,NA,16,CASSLGGYNSNQPQHF,TGTGCCAGCAGCTTGGGCGGGTATAATAGCAATCAGCCCCAGCATTTT
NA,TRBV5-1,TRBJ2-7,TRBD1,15,CASSFVGTGGYEQYF,TGCGCCAGCAGCTTCGTGGGGACAGGGGGCTACGAGCAGTACTTC
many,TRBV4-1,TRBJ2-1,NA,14,CASSPLASYNEQFF,TGCGCCAGCAGCCCGTTGGCCTCCTACAATGAGCAGTTCTTC
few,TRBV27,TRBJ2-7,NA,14,CASSPRTESYEQYF,TGTGCCAGCAGTCCCCGGACAGAGAGCTACGAGCAGTACTTC
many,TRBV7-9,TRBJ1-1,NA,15,CASSHKLGANTEAFF,TGTGCCAGCAGCCACAAACTCGGCGCCAACACTGAAGCTTTCTTT
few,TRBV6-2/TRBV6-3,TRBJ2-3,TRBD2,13,CACNSGGADTQYF,TGTGCCTGCAATAGCGGGGGGGCTGATACGCAGTATTTT
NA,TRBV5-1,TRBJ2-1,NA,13,CASSLLRGREQFF,TGCGCCAGCAGCTTGTTGCGGGGGCGGGAGCAGTTCTTC
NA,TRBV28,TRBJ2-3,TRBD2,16,CASSLERTSGTDTQYF,TGTGCCAGCAGTTTAGAGAGGACTAGCGGGACAGATACGCAGTATTTT
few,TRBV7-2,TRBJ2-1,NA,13,CASSRWGDNEQFF,TGTGCCAGCAGCCGCTGGGGTGACAATGAGCAGTTCTTC
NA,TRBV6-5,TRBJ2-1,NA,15,CASSYSGRGWDEQFF,TGTGCCAGCAGTTACTCGGGGCGGGGCTGGGATGAGCAGTTCTTC
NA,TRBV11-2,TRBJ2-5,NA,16,CASSLKPQGHQETQYF,TGTGCCAGCAGCTTAAAACCTCAGGGGCACCAAGAGACCCAGTACTTC
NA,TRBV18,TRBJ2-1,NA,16,CASSPPNRVAYNEQFF,TGTGCCAGCTCACCACCTAACAGGGTCGCCTACAATGAGCAGTTCTTC
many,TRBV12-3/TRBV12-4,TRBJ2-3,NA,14,CASSRPGGTDTQYF,TGTGCCAGCAGTCGACCTGGGGGGACAGATACGCAGTATTTT
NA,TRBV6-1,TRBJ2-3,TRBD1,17,CASSEAPGTGAEGVQYF,TGTGCCAGCAGTGAAGCGCCGGGGACAGGGGCGGAGGGGGTGCAGTATTTT
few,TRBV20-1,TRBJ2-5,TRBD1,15,CSALDRVVPTETQYF,TGCAGTGCCCTGGACAGGGTGGTACCGACAGAGACCCAGTACTTC
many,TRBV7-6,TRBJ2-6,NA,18,CASSRHRGPYSGANVLTF,TGTGCCAGCAGCAGACATCGGGGCCCCTACTCTGGGGCCAACGTCCTGACTTTC
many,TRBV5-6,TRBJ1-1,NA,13,CASPGTGNTEAFF,TGTGCCAGCCCTGGGACGGGGAACACTGAAGCTTTCTTT
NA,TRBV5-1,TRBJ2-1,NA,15,CASSPPGKNYNEQFF,TGCGCCAGCAGCCCCCCCGGAAAAAACTACAATGAGCAGTTCTTC
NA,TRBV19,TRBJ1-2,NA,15,CASSIGRRPNYGYTF,TGTGCCAGTAGTATTGGTCGTCGGCCTAACTATGGCTACACCTTC
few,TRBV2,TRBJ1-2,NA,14,CARTVKDLNYGYTF,TGTGCCAGAACCGTCAAAGACCTTAACTATGGCTACACCTTC